The 23 T cell receptor beta chains below were found in one sample sequenced in a study of shared clonotypes between healthy human individuals. Clones were sequenced by immunoSEQ multiplex PCR, and TCRdb holds only the in-frame ones, with some missing. This sample has about 460,000 clones; 75% to 80% occur once, and the top ten carry 9.5% to 15%. Material: PBMCs. The receptors were gathered from a woman between 40 and 55 years old in good health. Some clones in this sample may be carry-over from other donors' samples.

The V gene is TRBV5-1, the J gene TRBJ2-1; possible D gene TRBD2, 6 bases. Trimming shortened V by 4 bases and J by 2 bases, and 16 bases separated the two germline ends. The length of the CDR3 is 16 residues. CDR1 is SGHRS, CDR2 YFSETQ, per germline. In nucleotides, the CDR3 is TGCGCCAGCAGCCAAGGGGAGGTGGGGGCCTACAATGAGCAGTTCTTC. It encodes CASSQGEVGAYNEQFF.

About this clone: A read error likely explains this, since a far larger clone differs by one base. This chain connects TRBV21-1 to TRBJ2-7; the tabulated D call, TRBD2, remains unverified against the DNA. TRBV21-1 is deemed a pseudogene. This CDR3 is built from 15 residues. The CDR3 protein is CASGKDAAGAEEQYF. In nucleotides, the CDR3 is TGTGCCAGCGGCAAAGACGCAGCGGGAGCGGAAGAGCAGTACTTC.

Points on this clone: It may be a read error: a sequence one base away is much more abundant. V and J are TRBV19 and TRBJ1-1, with D unclear. The germline V gene has CDR1 LNHDA and CDR2 SQIVND (reference sequence). V was trimmed by 1 base and J by 1 base, leaving 7 bases between them. The CDR3 covers 14 residues. The DNA of the CDR3 is TGTGCCAGTAGTATAGGGGTAGCGAACACTGAAGCTTTCTTT. Translated: CASSIGVANTEAFF.

V usage is TRBV7-3 and J usage is TRBJ2-7, with 9 bases aligning to TRBD1. The CDR3 has 14 amino acids. Germline values: CDR1 SGHTA, CDR2 FQGTGA. After removal of 5 bases from V and 2 bases from J, the junction contained 4 bases not matched to a gene. CDR3 DNA sequence: TGTGCCAGCAGCCCGGACAGGGGACCCTACGAGCAGTACTTC. This translates into CASSPDRGPYEQYF.

This clone was observed a single time. CDR3 protein: CASSPEGRYGYTF. CDR3 sequence (DNA): TGTGCCAGCTCACCCGAGGGACGCTATGGCTACACCTTC. The V call is TRBV18, the J call TRBJ1-2; tentatively, D is TRBD1 (5 bases). Deletions cut 3 bases from V and 4 bases from J, with 9 bases between. This CDR3 is 13 amino acids long. The germline V gene encodes CDR1 KGHSH and CDR2 LQKENI.

The V and J genes are TRBV10-2 and TRBJ2-1; possible D gene TRBD2, 6 bases. The germline gives CDR1 WSHSY, CDR2 SAAADI. CDR3 length: 15 residues. V shed 3 bases and J shed 4 bases, with 13 bases lying between them. Here the CDR3 DNA reads TGCGCCAGCAGTGATGGGACTCCGAATTACAATGAGCAGTTCTTC. It translates to CASSDGTPNYNEQFF.

This clone was recorded at least ten times. The genes are TRBV19 and TRBJ2-5; no definite D call. The CDR3 spans 13 residues. Germline loops: CDR1 LNHDA, CDR2 SQIVND (reference sequence). Trimming took off 5 bases at V and 4 bases at J, with 11 bases between the two ends. The CDR3 here is CASSFLLGETQYF. The CDR3 DNA sequence: TGTGCCAGTAGTTTCCTCCTGGGAGAGACCCAGTACTTC. The whole variable domain, filled in from reference TRBV19 and TRBJ2-5, reads DGGITQSPKYLFRKEGQNVTLSCEQNLNHDAMYWYRQDPGQGLRLIYYSQIVNDFQKGDIAEGYSVSREKKESFPLTVTSAQKNPTAFYLCASSFLLGETQYFGPGTRLLVL.

The V call is TRBV6-5, the J call TRBJ1-1; D ambiguous. The CDR3 has 13 amino acids. Trimming pared 0 bases from V and 5 bases from J, leaving 7 bases between. Germline-derived CDR1 and CDR2 are MNHEY and SVGAGI. The chain's CDR3 is CASSYSTDTEAFF. The CDR3 DNA reads TGTGCCAGCAGTTACTCGACCGATACTGAAGCTTTCTTT.

This chain joins TRBV4-1 and TRBJ2-2; D unresolved. Germline V gene lookup returns CDR1 MGHRA and CDR2 YSYEKL. This CDR3 comprises 13 residues. Trimming removed 8 bases at V and 11 bases at J, with 18 bases between. As DNA, the CDR3 is TGCGCCAGCGCCCGGCTCCCCGGCGGAGAGCTGTTTTTT. This gives the protein CASARLPGGELFF.

V is TRBV10-3 and J is TRBJ1-3; 7 nucleotides align to TRBD1. Germline values: CDR1 ENHRY, CDR2 SYGVKD. The CDR3 loop spans 17 amino acids. V gave up 6 bases and J gave up 4 bases; unmatched junction bases: 15. CDR3 region: CAISGQEAGVAGNTIYF. In DNA form, the CDR3 reads TGTGCCATCAGCGGACAGGAGGCCGGGGTTGCGGGAAACACCATATATTTT.

About this clone itself: In the same sample, other DNA sequences code for this CDR3. This chain connects TRBV11-3 to TRBJ2-3, with 8 bases aligning to TRBD2. Germline loops: CDR1 SGHNT, CDR2 YENEEA. J gave up 1 base and V 5 bases, and 5 bases lay outside the gene matches. The CDR3 spans 15 residues. The DNA for the CDR3 is TGTGCCAGCAGCCTAGCCGGGGGGGGCACAGATACGCAGTATTTT. Amino acids: CASSLAGGGTDTQYF.

The chain employs TRBV9 and TRBJ2-7, with D possibly TRBD1 on 7 matching bases. The CDR3 is 15 residues long. V lost 3 bases, J lost 7 bases, and 20 bases lay in between. Per the germline V gene, CDR1 is SGDLS and CDR2 is YYNGEE. The CDR3 nucleotides are TGTGCCAGCAGCGGCGGGACAGACGTTTTTGGGGAGCAGTACTTC. This sequence encodes CASSGGTDVFGEQYF.

The chain carries TRBV18 and TRBJ1-4; D may be TRBD1 (5 bases). The CDR3 is 16 residues long. The V gene's germline CDR1 is KGHSH and CDR2 LQKENI. Trimming cost V 2 bases and J 4 bases, with 14 bases left between them. This CDR3 is CASSPGRTGVNEKLFF. The CDR3 DNA sequence: TGTGCCAGCTCACCAGGGAGGACGGGGGTTAATGAAAAACTGTTTTTT.

With regard to this clone: With a much larger clone just one base away, this may be a read error. Other DNA sequences from this sample encode an identical CDR3 as well. The rearrangement uses TRBV13 and TRBJ1-1, with a possible D match to TRBD1 (6 bases). The CDR3 runs 16 residues. V lost 1 base and J lost 4, with 16 bases in between. CDR1 and CDR2 from the germline V gene are PRHDT and FYEKMQ (reference sequence). The CDR3 is CASSLVGAGDSTEAFF. The DNA for the CDR3 is TGTGCCAGCAGCTTAGTAGGGGCAGGGGATAGCACTGAAGCTTTCTTT.

V and J are TRBV6-5 and TRBJ2-5; 9 positions match TRBD2. Germline V gene lookup returns CDR1 MNHEY and CDR2 SVGAGI. The CDR3 runs 16 residues. The V segment lost 0 bases and the J segment 7 bases; nucleotides outside the gene matches: 9. The CDR3 DNA reads as TGTGCCAGCAGTTACTCCGCGCCGGGACTAGCAGGGACCCAGTACTTC. Its protein product is CASSYSAPGLAGTQYF.

The chain combines TRBV7-2 with TRBJ1-4, with 10 bases fitting TRBD1. The length of the CDR3 is 14 residues. The ends lost 5 bases at V and 14 bases at J; junction bases unmatched: 11. CDR1 and CDR2 (germline): SGHTA, FQGNSA. CDR3: CASSAGQGVGRLFF. In nucleotides, the CDR3 is TGTGCCAGCAGCGCCGGACAGGGGGTAGGCCGGCTGTTTTTT.

The chain has TRBV6-6 and TRBJ1-2, with no clear D. The germline gives CDR1 MNHNY, CDR2 SVGAGI (reference sequence). The CDR3 runs 13 residues. Trimming took off 0 bases at V and 6 bases at J, with 8 bases between the two ends. This chain's CDR3 is CASSYSTTNGYTF. In DNA form, the CDR3 reads TGTGCCAGCAGTTACTCGACTACCAATGGCTACACCTTC.

This chain connects TRBV28 to TRBJ1-2; D gene unclear. Germline V gene data show CDR1 as MDHEN and CDR2 as SYDVKM. The CDR3 contains 11 residues. Trimming pared 5 bases from V and 5 bases from J, leaving 6 bases between. The CDR3 reads CASSPQYGYTF. Here the CDR3 DNA reads TGTGCCAGCAGTCCACAATATGGCTACACCTTC.

This clone appeared a few times. The chain employs TRBV6-5 and TRBJ2-7; TRBD1 matches at 8 bases. Germline V lookup: CDR1 MNHEY, CDR2 SVGAGI. The V gene end was trimmed by 2 bases and the J gene end by 5 bases; junction bases not matched to a gene: 8. CDR3 length: 15 residues. The CDR3 DNA reads TGTGCCAGCAGTTACACCCCGGACAGGGCGGACGAGCAGTACTTC. Translation: CASSYTPDRADEQYF.

J is TRBJ2-7 and V is TRBV28; D might be TRBD1 (6 bases). The V gene lost 3 bases and the J gene lost 2 bases, with 14 bases spanning the gap. Germline CDR1 reads MDHEN; CDR2 reads SYDVKM. The CDR3 has 15 amino acids. The CDR3 sequence: CASSFEGRDTYEQYF. The DNA of the CDR3 is TGTGCCAGCAGTTTTGAGGGCAGGGACACCTACGAGCAGTACTTC.

This clone showed up just a few times. The rearrangement joins TRBV11-2 to TRBJ2-1; 15 nucleotides line up with TRBD2. In germline, CDR1 is SGHAT, CDR2 FQNNGV. The CDR3 length is 15 residues. The V segment lost 6 bases and the J segment 8 bases; nucleotides outside the gene matches: 5. The CDR3, as DNA: TGTGCCAGCAGATCGGGACTAGCGGGAGGCGATGAGCAGTTCTTC. It yields the protein CASRSGLAGGDEQFF.

The chain links TRBV9 to TRBJ2-7; D is perhaps TRBD1 or TRBD2 (5 bases each). This CDR3 has 15 amino acids. V was clipped by 0 bases and J by 4 bases, with 14 bases between them. Germline V gene sequence: CDR1 SGDLS, CDR2 YYNGEE. The CDR3 DNA sequence: TGTGCCAGCAGCGTAGGGGTCGGGACCCAGTACGAGCAGTACTTC. Translated, it gives CASSVGVGTQYEQYF. The full variable domain, in which reference TRBV9 and TRBJ2-7 provide the parts outside the CDR3, is DSGVTQTPKHLITATGQRVTLRCSPRSGDLSVYWYQQSLDQGLQFLIQYYNGEERAKGNILERFSAQQFPDLHSELNLSSLELGDSALYFCASSVGVGTQYEQYFGPGTRLTVT.

The gene calls are TRBV21-1 and TRBJ2-5; the DNA was not compared with TRBD2, the D call given in the table. TRBV21-1 counts as a pseudogene. The CDR3 runs 19 residues. The DNA for the CDR3 is TGTGCCAGCAGCAACGCTGAAGGACTAGCGGGAGCAATCCAAGAGACCCAGTACTTC. It specifies CASSNAEGLAGAIQETQYF.